The 21 T cell receptor beta chains below come from one sample, sequenced in a study of OX40 agonist ivuxolimab in advanced cancers. Using immunoSEQ multiplex PCR, the repertoire was profiled, and TCRdb retains in-frame clones only, with some absent. In the table there are approximately 60,000 clones, about 83% of which are singletons. The sample in question was CD4+ or CD8+ T cells sorted from blood, obtained in a trial of the OX40 agonist ivuxolimab. The origin of the receptors is an adult with an advanced solid tumor such as melanoma, head and neck, liver or kidney cancer.

This rearrangement joins TRBV7-9 to TRBJ2-1, with a possible D match to TRBD1 (5 bases). The V and J ends lost 1 base and 3 bases respectively, with 10 bases between them. Germline V gene data show CDR1 as SEHNR and CDR2 as FQNEAQ (reference sequence). The CDR3 is made up of 15 amino acids. The CDR3 region has the DNA TGTGCCAGCAGCTTAGGCAGGGTAAGCTACAATGAGCAGTTCTTC. This encodes CASSLGRVSYNEQFF.

This chain joins TRBV5-4 and TRBJ2-7; D possibly corresponds to TRBD1 (5 bases). Germline V lookup: CDR1 SGHNT, CDR2 YYREEE (reference sequence). There are 15 residues in the CDR3. V shed 3 bases and J shed 0 bases, with 13 bases lying between them. The CDR3 nucleotides are TGTGCCAGCAGCTATCAGGGCACCTTCTCCTACGAGCAGTACTTC. Residues: CASSYQGTFSYEQYF.

This chain links TRBV6-5 with TRBJ2-7; 8 nucleotides align to TRBD1. The germline gives CDR1 MNHEY, CDR2 SVGAGI. The CDR3 runs 13 residues. With 3 bases clipped from V and 4 bases from J, the junction kept 2 bases outside the gene matches. CDR3 sequence reads: CASSYRQGYEQYF. Here the CDR3 DNA reads TGTGCCAGCAGTTATCGACAGGGGTACGAGCAGTACTTC.

The chain joins TRBV9 to TRBJ2-5; unclear D gene. Per the germline V gene, CDR1 is SGDLS and CDR2 is YYNGEE. The CDR3 covers 14 residues. Trimming took 1 base from V and 5 from J, leaving 12 bases between them. CDR3 nucleotide sequence: TGTGCCAGCAGCGTAATCCCCAAAAGTGAGACCCAGTACTTC. Protein: CASSVIPKSETQYF.

With regard to this clone: This specimen includes other DNA sequences encoding the same CDR3. V and J are TRBV7-6 and TRBJ2-7; D remains ambiguous. This CDR3 is 11 amino acids long. The germline V gene encodes CDR1 SGHVS and CDR2 FNYEAQ. Trimming took off 5 bases at V and 3 bases at J, with 5 bases between the two ends. The CDR3 loop is CASSPGYEQYF. The CDR3 nucleotides read TGTGCCAGCAGCCCCGGCTACGAGCAGTACTTC.

The chain links TRBV18 to TRBJ1-2; D is perhaps TRBD1 (6 bases). The CDR3 covers 15 residues. CDR1 and CDR2 from the germline V gene are KGHSH and LQKENI. V dropped 3 bases and J dropped 3 bases, with 14 bases sitting between them. CDR3 in DNA: TGTGCCAGCTCACCGGTAGGACAGCAGGACTATGGCTACACCTTC. It codes for CASSPVGQQDYGYTF.

V usage is TRBV30 and J usage is TRBJ2-2, with TRBD1 identical over 7 bases. The V gene end was trimmed by 4 bases and the J gene end by 4 bases; junction bases not matched to a gene: 6. The germline CDR1 and CDR2 sequences are GTSNPN and SVGIG (reference sequence). CDR3 size: 14 residues. The CDR3 DNA sequence: TGTGCCTGGACCGAGGGGGCGCCCACCGGGGAGCTGTTTTTT. Protein product: CAWTEGAPTGELFF.

The rearrangement joins TRBV5-4 to TRBJ2-1; TRBD1 aligns across 7 bases. This CDR3 is built from 14 residues. Germline V gene lookup returns CDR1 SGHNT and CDR2 YYREEE (reference sequence). V was clipped by 4 bases and J by 5 bases; unmatched bases: 6. Here the CDR3 reads CASSQGDEDNEQFF. The DNA of the CDR3 is TGTGCCAGCAGCCAGGGGGACGAAGACAATGAGCAGTTCTTC.

V and J are TRBV29-1 and TRBJ2-3, with D hard to call. Germline CDR1 SQVTM, CDR2 ANQGSEA. V lost 4 bases and J 0 bases, leaving 11 bases between the germline ends. This CDR3 is built from 14 residues. This chain's CDR3 is CSVGGVTSTDTQYF. The DNA of the CDR3 is TGCAGCGTTGGAGGAGTTACTAGCACAGATACGCAGTATTTT.

The chain recombines TRBV7-2 with TRBJ1-6; TRBD1 is a possible D gene (5 bases). V was clipped by 1 base and J by 4 bases, with 20 bases between them. The CDR3 spans 19 residues. Germline values: CDR1 SGHTA, CDR2 FQGNSA. The CDR3 coding sequence is TGTGCCAGCAGCTTAGATAGGTCGCCTGGGGGGACTTATAATTCACCCCTCCACTTT. Amino acids: CASSLDRSPGGTYNSPLHF.

The table lists this clone with a count of one. This sequence joins TRBV15 and TRBJ2-5; tentative D call: TRBD1 (7 bases). CDR1 and CDR2 (germline): LNHNV, YYDKDF (reference sequence). V was clipped by 2 bases and J by 4 bases, with 8 bases between them. This CDR3 comprises 13 residues. The CDR3 protein is CATSRQGGETQYF. The DNA of the CDR3 is TGTGCCACCAGCAGACAGGGGGGAGAGACCCAGTACTTC.

The rearrangement uses TRBV14 and TRBJ2-7, with 10 nucleotides matching TRBD1. Germline CDR1 SGHDN, CDR2 FVKESK. V lost 0 bases and J lost 5; bases outside the gene matches: 4. There are 15 residues in the CDR3. CDR3 nucleotides: TGTGCCAGCAGCCAAGACGGACAGGGGGTTAACGAGCAGTACTTC. It translates to CASSQDGQGVNEQYF.

The chain carries TRBV9 and TRBJ1-1, with 7 bases matching TRBD1. Looked up from germline, CDR1 is SGDLS and CDR2 is YYNGEE. J was trimmed by 0 bases and V by 3 bases; bases with no gene match: 8. This CDR3 has 16 amino acids. This chain's CDR3 is CASSGTPGQMNTEAFF. CDR3 DNA: TGTGCCAGCAGCGGGACTCCGGGACAGATGAACACTGAAGCTTTCTTT.

The chain carries TRBV9 and TRBJ1-6, with D maybe TRBD1 (6 bases). The germline V and J ends were trimmed by 4 bases and 8 bases, with 10 bases remaining between them. CDR1 and CDR2 from the germline V gene are SGDLS and YYNGEE. This CDR3 is built from 13 residues. CDR3 in amino acids: CASSPGGHSPLHF. CDR3 coding DNA: TGTGCCAGCAGCCCTGGGGGGCATTCACCCCTCCACTTT.

This clone has only one observation. Other nucleotide sequences in the sample specify the same CDR3. The chain links TRBV30 to TRBJ1-1; D is undetermined. V was trimmed by 2 bases and J by 8 bases, leaving 9 bases between them. Germline CDR1 is GTSNPN and CDR2 is SVGIG (reference sequence). This CDR3 region has 11 residues. The CDR3 protein is CAWSPTREAFF. The CDR3 DNA follows: TGTGCCTGGAGTCCGACGAGAGAAGCTTTCTTT.

The gene calls are TRBV7-9 and TRBJ1-1; 8 bases are shared with TRBD1. The trim removed 2 bases at V and 10 bases at J, leaving 6 bases unmatched. CDR3 length: 13 amino acids. Germline loops: CDR1 SEHNR, CDR2 FQNEAQ (reference sequence). The CDR3 sequence: CASSLPPGGIAFF. The CDR3 region has the DNA TGTGCCAGCAGCTTACCGCCAGGGGGCATAGCTTTCTTT.

The chain couples TRBV4-2 to TRBJ2-3; no clear D. The CDR3 sequence is 14 residues long. V lost 1 base and J 1 base, leaving 6 bases between the germline ends. Germline V gene sequence: CDR1 LGHNA, CDR2 YNFKEQ. This CDR3 is CASSQAMGTDTQYF. In DNA, the CDR3 is TGTGCCAGCAGCCAAGCCATGGGCACAGATACGCAGTATTTT.

The J gene is TRBJ2-3, the V gene TRBV5-1, with 12 nucleotides matching TRBD2. The CDR3 covers 17 residues. The ends lost 4 bases at V and 3 bases at J; junction bases unmatched: 9. The V gene's germline CDR1 is SGHRS and CDR2 YFSETQ. The CDR3 sequence: CASSPRTTSGGTDTQYF. CDR3 nucleotides: TGCGCCAGCAGCCCCAGAACGACTAGCGGGGGAACAGATACGCAGTATTTT.

The V call is TRBV6-6, the J call TRBJ2-2; no definite D call. The CDR3 contains 14 residues. Germline V CDR1 and CDR2: MNHNY, SVGAGI (reference sequence). V shed 7 bases and J shed 0 bases, with 9 bases lying between them. This CDR3 is CASNSPPNTGELFF. The DNA for the CDR3 is TGTGCCAGCAACAGCCCCCCGAACACCGGGGAGCTGTTTTTT.

The chain has TRBV11-3 and TRBJ1-1; 9 bases fit TRBD1. CDR1 and CDR2 from the germline V gene are SGHNT and YENEEA. This CDR3 is built from 16 residues. With V trimmed by 5 bases and J by 1 base, 8 bases remained unmatched. The CDR3 reads CASSLGQGEGNTEAFF. DNA of the CDR3: TGTGCCAGCAGCCTGGGACAGGGAGAGGGGAACACTGAAGCTTTCTTT. Looking up the rest from reference TRBV11-3 and TRBJ1-1 gives the full variable domain: EAGVVQSPRYKIIEKKQPVAFWCNPISGHNTLYWYLQNLGQGPELLIRYENEEAVDDSQLPKDRFSAERLKGVDSTLKIQPAELGDSAVYLCASSLGQGEGNTEAFFGQGTRLTVV.

The V and J genes are TRBV11-2 and TRBJ2-5, with D maybe TRBD1 (6 bases). CDR3 size: 14 residues. CDR1 is SGHAT, CDR2 FQNNGV, per germline. V lost 1 base, J lost 2 bases, and 8 bases lay in between. CDR3 region: CASSLVQGQETQYF. CDR3 nucleotides: TGTGCCAGCAGCTTAGTCCAGGGGCAAGAGACCCAGTACTTC.